These 10 T cell receptor beta chains originate from one sample sequenced in a study of blood T cell repertoires in COVID-19. Assay used: immunoSEQ multiplex PCR; TCRdb lists only in-frame clones, some missing. The sample includes roughly 300,000 clones, approximately 85% of them seen just once. Sequencing was carried out using peripheral blood. These receptor sequences come from a woman between 50 and 59 years old with acute or convalescent COVID-19.

The chain is built from TRBV28 and TRBJ2-7; 8 bases are a match to TRBD1. The CDR3 spans 13 residues. CDR1 and CDR2 from the germline V gene are MDHEN and SYDVKM. J lost 4 bases, V lost 8 bases, and 7 bases had no gene match. The CDR3 DNA is TGTGCCAGCCTCGGACAGGGTTTTTACGAGCAGTACTTC. Its protein product is CASLGQGFYEQYF.

The J gene is TRBJ1-4, the V gene TRBV2, with 7 bases that match TRBD1. Trimming at V came to 4 bases and at J to 8 bases, leaving 13 bases not matched to a gene. The CDR3 totals 16 residues. CDR1 is SNHLY and CDR2 is FYNNEI in the germline V gene. CDR3 in DNA: TGTGCCAGCAGTGTTAGGGGGCGCGGACTGGGAGAAAAACTGTTTTTT. The encoded protein is CASSVRGRGLGEKLFF.

This sequence joins TRBV9 and TRBJ2-2; 9 bases map to TRBD2. The CDR3 consists of 14 residues. V shed 7 bases, J shed 6 bases, and the junction held 7 bases outside the gene matches. The germline V gene has CDR1 SGDLS and CDR2 YYNGEE. The CDR3 reads CASAGGLAPGELFF. The CDR3 coding sequence is TGTGCCAGCGCCGGGGGACTAGCCCCCGGGGAGCTGTTTTTT.

The V gene is TRBV7-9, the J gene TRBJ2-1, with TRBD2 identical over 9 bases. CDR1 and CDR2 (germline): SEHNR, FQNEAQ (reference sequence). Trimming at V came to 6 bases and at J to 15 bases, leaving 15 bases not matched to a gene. The CDR3 consists of 14 residues. CDR3 region: CASRPYPGGRAWFF. CDR3 DNA: TGTGCCAGCAGGCCCTACCCGGGCGGGAGGGCCTGGTTCTTC.

This clone was seen a single time. The chain carries TRBV18 and TRBJ2-1; 8 bases line up with TRBD2. CDR1 is KGHSH and CDR2 is LQKENI in the germline V gene. Unmatched junction bases numbered 9, after V lost 4 bases and J lost 10 bases. The CDR3 runs to 14 residues. The CDR3 region has the DNA TGTGCCAGCTCACTCCTACTAGCGGAGTGGGAGCAGTTCTTC. As protein: CASSLLLAEWEQFF.

The chain joins TRBV11-2 to TRBJ1-2; no firm D call. From germline, CDR1 is SGHAT and CDR2 FQNNGV. CDR3 length equals 14 residues. Trimming shortened V by 4 bases and J by 3 bases, and 12 bases separated the two germline ends. CDR3 in amino acids: CASSSPRRDYGYTF. The CDR3 nucleotides are TGTGCCAGCAGCTCCCCAAGGAGAGACTATGGCTACACCTTC.

This clone was counted between two and nine times. Other DNA sequences in this sample translate to the same CDR3. The genes are TRBV28 and TRBJ1-3; the D is unclear. V was shortened by 5 bases and J by 7 bases, with 9 bases between the two germline ends. This CDR3 region has 12 residues. Germline lookup yields CDR1 MDHEN and CDR2 SYDVKM. The CDR3 loop reads CASSPAGNTIYF. CDR3 coding DNA: TGTGCCAGCAGTCCGGCGGGGAACACCATATATTTT.

The chain joins TRBV5-1 to TRBJ2-7; possibly TRBD2 for D (6 bases). Between the trimmed V and J ends, which lost 0 bases and 3 bases, there was a span of 13 bases. Germline CDR1 and CDR2: SGHRS and YFSETQ. This CDR3 has 15 residues. The CDR3 nucleotides read TGCGCCAGCAGCTTGGAGGCTAGCGCGATCTACGAGCAGTACTTC. This gives the protein CASSLEASAIYEQYF.

The V and J genes are TRBV6-1 and TRBJ1-2; 7 nucleotides match TRBD1. V gave up 0 bases and J gave up 4 bases; unmatched junction bases: 5. The germline V gene has CDR1 MNHNS and CDR2 SASEGT. The CDR3 sequence is 15 residues long. The CDR3 loop is CASSEAPGQIYGYTF. The CDR3 nucleotides are TGTGCCAGCAGTGAAGCGCCGGGACAGATCTATGGCTACACCTTC.

In the case of this clone: The same CDR3 is also encoded by other DNA sequences in this sample. The chain has TRBV28 and TRBJ1-6; the D gene is possibly TRBD1 (5 bases). CDR3 length: 14 amino acids. Germline CDR1 and CDR2: MDHEN and SYDVKM. V lost 1 base and J 5 bases, leaving 6 bases between the germline ends. The CDR3, as DNA: TGTGCCAGCAGTTTATTACAGGATAATTCACCCCTCCACTTT. Translating gives CASSLLQDNSPLHF. The full variable domain, its missing parts supplied by reference TRBV28 and TRBJ1-6, is DVKVTQSSRYLVKRTGEKVFLECVQDMDHENMFWYRQDPGLGLRLIYFSYDVKMKEKGDIPEGYSVSREKKERFSLILESASTNQTSMYLCASSLLQDNSPLHFGNGTRLTVT.